This TCR beta chain was identified in a study of T cells after yellow fever vaccination. Study-wide results and caveats: Clonotype sharing between CD4 and CD8 compartments was small.

Making TCR cDNA involved 5'RACE template switching, which added UMIs and a universal primer site. TCRdb used MiXCR to reprocess the 5' RACE reads, holding one entry per CDR3 protein. Of approximately 240,000 distinct CDR3 sequences listed, about 3.5% are singletons. Germline CDR1 is SGHVS and CDR2 is FNYEAQ. The CDR3 spans 15 residues. Trimming stripped 2 bases from V and 5 bases from J, with 16 bases between. There are many counts of this clonotype. Its matching antigen is unknown. The gene calls are TRBV7-6 and TRBJ2-7, with TRBD1 as a possible D gene (6 bases). The TCR originated in a man between 18 and 35 years old who received the YFV17D yellow fever vaccine. Sequencing used PBMCs, obtained 15 days after the yellow fever booster vaccination. CDR3 DNA sequence: TGTGCCAGCAGCTTATCGGACAGCTTGTCGGACGAGCAGTACGTC. Encoded protein: CASSLSDSLSDEQYV.